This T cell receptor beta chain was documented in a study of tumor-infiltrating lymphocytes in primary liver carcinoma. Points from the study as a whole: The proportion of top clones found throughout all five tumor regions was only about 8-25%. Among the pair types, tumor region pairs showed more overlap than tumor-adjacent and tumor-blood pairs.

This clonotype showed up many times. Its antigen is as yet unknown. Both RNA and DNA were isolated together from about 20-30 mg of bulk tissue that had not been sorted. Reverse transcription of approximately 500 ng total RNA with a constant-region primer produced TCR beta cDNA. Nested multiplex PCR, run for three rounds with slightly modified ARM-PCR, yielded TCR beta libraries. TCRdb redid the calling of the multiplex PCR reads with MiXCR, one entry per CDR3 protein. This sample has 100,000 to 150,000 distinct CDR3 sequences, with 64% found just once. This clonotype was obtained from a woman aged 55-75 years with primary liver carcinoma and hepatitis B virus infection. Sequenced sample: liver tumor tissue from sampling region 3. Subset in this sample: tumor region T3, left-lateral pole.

The CDR3 loop is CAWRDIFRGGETQYF. CDR3 DNA: TGTGCCTGGAGGGACATATTCCGGGGGGGAGAGACCCAGTACTTC. The rearrangement uses TRBV30 and TRBJ2-5; 8 positions agree with TRBD2. Per the germline V gene, CDR1 is GTSNPN and CDR2 is SVGIG (reference sequence). CDR3 length: 15 residues. Trimming removed 3 bases from V and 4 bases from J; junction bases left unmatched: 10.